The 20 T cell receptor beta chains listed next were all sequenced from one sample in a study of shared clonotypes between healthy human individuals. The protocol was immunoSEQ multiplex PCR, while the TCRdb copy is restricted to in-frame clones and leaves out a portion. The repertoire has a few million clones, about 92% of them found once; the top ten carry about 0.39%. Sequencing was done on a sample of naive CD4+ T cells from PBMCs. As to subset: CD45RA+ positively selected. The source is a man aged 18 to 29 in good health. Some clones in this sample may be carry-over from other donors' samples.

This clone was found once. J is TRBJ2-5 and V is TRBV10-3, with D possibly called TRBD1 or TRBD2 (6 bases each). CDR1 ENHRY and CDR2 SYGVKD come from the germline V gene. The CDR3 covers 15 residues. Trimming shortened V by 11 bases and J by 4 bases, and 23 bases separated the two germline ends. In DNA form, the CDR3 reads TGTGCCTCACAGGAGGGAGCAGGGGCTCGAGAGACCCAGTACTTC. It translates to CASQEGAGARETQYF.

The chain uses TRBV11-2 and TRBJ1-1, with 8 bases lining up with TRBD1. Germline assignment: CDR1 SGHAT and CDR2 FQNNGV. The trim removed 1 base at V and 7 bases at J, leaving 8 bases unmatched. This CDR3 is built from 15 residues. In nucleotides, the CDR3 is TGTGCCAGCAGCTTAGGAACAACAGGGGGTGGTGAAGCTTTCTTT. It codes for CASSLGTTGGGEAFF.

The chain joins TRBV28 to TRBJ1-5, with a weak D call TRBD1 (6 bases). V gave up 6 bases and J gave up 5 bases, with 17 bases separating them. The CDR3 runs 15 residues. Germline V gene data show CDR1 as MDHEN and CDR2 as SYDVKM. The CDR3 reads CASSPSTGKYQPQHF. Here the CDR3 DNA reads TGTGCCAGCAGCCCTAGTACAGGGAAGTATCAGCCCCAGCATTTT.

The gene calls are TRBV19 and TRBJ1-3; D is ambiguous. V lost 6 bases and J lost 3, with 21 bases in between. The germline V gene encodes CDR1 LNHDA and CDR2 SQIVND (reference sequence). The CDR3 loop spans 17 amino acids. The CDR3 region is CASSHTLGGLGGNTIYF. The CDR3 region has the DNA TGTGCCAGTAGCCACACTCTCGGCGGGCTTGGTGGAAACACCATATATTTT.

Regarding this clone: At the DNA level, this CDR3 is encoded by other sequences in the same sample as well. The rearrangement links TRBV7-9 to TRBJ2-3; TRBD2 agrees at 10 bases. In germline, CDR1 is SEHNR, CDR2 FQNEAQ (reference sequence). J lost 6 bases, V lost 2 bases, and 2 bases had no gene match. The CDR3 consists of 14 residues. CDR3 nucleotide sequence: TGTGCCAGCAGCTTACTAGCGGGAGCCGATACGCAGTATTTT. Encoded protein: CASSLLAGADTQYF. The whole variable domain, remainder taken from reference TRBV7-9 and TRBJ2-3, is DTGVSQNPRHKITKRGQNVTFRCDPISEHNRLYWYRQTLGQGPEFLTYFQNEAQLEKSRLLSDRFSAERPKGSFSTLEIQRTEQGDSAMYLCASSLLAGADTQYFGPGTRLTVL.

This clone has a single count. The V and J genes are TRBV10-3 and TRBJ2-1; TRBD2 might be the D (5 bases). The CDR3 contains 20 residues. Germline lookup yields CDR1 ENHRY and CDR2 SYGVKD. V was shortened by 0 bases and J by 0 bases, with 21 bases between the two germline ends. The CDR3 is CAISESWRPQAVGSYNEQFF. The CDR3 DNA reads TGTGCCATCAGTGAGTCTTGGCGGCCGCAAGCGGTTGGCTCCTACAATGAGCAGTTCTTC.

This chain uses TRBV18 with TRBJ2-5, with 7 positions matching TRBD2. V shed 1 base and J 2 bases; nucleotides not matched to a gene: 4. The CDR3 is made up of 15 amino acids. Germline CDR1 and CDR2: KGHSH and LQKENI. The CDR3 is CASSPRASGQETQYF. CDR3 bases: TGTGCCAGCTCACCACGGGCTAGCGGACAAGAGACCCAGTACTTC.

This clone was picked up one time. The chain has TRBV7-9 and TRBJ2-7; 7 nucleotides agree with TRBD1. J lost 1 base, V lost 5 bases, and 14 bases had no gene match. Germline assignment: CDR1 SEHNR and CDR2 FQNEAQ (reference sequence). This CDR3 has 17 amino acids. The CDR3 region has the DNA TGTGCCAGCAGCCCCCGATTTGGTTGGGACAGTTCCTACGAGCAGTACTTC. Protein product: CASSPRFGWDSSYEQYF. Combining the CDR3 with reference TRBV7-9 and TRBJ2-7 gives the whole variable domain DTGVSQNPRHKITKRGQNVTFRCDPISEHNRLYWYRQTLGQGPEFLTYFQNEAQLEKSRLLSDRFSAERPKGSFSTLEIQRTEQGDSAMYLCASSPRFGWDSSYEQYFGPGTRLTVT.

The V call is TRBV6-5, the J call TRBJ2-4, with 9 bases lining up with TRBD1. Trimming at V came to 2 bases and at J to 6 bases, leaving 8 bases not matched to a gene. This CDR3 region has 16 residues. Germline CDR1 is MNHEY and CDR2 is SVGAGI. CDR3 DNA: TGTGCCAGCAGTTACGGCTACAGGGGGCGCGTAAACATTCAGTACTTC. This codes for CASSYGYRGRVNIQYF.

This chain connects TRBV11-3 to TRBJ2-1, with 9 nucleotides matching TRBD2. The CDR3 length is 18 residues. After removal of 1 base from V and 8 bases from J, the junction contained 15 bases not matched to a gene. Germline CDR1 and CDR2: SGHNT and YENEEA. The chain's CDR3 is CASSLATSGLASIDEQFF. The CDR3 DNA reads TGTGCCAGCAGCTTAGCCACCTCCGGACTAGCGAGTATCGATGAGCAGTTCTTC.

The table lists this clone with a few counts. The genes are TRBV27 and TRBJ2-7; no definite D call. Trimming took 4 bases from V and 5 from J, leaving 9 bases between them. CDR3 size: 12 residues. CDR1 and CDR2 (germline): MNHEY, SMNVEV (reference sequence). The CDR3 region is CASSWGRDEQYF. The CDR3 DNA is TGTGCCAGCAGTTGGGGTCGGGACGAGCAGTACTTC.

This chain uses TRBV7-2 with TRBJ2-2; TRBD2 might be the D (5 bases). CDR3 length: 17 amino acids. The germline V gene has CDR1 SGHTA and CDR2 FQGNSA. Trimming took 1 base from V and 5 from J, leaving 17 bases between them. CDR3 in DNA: TGTGCCAGCAGCTTAGGTGTCACTTCCCGAGGGACCGGGGAGCTGTTTTTT. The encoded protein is CASSLGVTSRGTGELFF.

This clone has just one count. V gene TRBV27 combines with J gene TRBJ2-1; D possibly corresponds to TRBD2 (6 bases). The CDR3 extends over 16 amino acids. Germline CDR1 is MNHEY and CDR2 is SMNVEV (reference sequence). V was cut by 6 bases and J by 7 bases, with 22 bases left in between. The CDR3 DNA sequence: TGTGCCAGCAGCATCCGCGGGGTTAAGAATTGGAATGAGCAGTTCTTC. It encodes CASSIRGVKNWNEQFF.

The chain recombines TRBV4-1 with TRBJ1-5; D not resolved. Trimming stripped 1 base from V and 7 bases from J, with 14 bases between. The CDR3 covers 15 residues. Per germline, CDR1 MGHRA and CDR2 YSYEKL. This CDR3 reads CASSQGNIRSQPQHF. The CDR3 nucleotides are TGCGCCAGCAGCCAAGGTAACATTCGGAGCCAGCCCCAGCATTTT.

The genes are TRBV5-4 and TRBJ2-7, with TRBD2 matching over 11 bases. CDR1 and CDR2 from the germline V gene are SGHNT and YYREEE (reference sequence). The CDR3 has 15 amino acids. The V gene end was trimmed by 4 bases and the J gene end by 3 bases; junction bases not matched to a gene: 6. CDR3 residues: CASSARLAGNYEQYF. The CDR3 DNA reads TGTGCCAGCAGCGCTCGACTAGCGGGAAACTACGAGCAGTACTTC. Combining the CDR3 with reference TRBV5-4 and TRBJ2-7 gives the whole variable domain ETGVTQSPTHLIKTRGQQVTLRCSSQSGHNTVSWYQQALGQGPQFIFQYYREEENGRGNFPPRFSGLQFPNYSSELNVNALELDDSALYLCASSARLAGNYEQYFGPGTRLTVT.

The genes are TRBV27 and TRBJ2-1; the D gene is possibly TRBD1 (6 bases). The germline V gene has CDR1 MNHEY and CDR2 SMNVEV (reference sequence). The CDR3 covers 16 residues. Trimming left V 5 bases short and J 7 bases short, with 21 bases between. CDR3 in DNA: TGTGCCAGCAGTGCCCTCGGGACACTTGTCTTTAATGAGCAGTTCTTC. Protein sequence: CASSALGTLVFNEQFF.

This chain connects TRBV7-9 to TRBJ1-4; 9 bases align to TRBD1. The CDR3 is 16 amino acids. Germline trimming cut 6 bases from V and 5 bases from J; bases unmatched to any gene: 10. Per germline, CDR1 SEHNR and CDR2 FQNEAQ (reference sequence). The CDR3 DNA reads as TGTGCCAGCAGGGATATGCGGGGGACAGGGAATGAAAAACTGTTTTTT. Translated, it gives CASRDMRGTGNEKLFF.

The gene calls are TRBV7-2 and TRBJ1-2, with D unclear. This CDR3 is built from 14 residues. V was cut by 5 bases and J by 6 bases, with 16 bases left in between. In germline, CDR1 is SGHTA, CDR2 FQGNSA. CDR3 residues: CASSMRYQRDGYTF. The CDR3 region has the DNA TGTGCCAGCAGCATGAGATACCAGCGGGATGGCTACACCTTC.

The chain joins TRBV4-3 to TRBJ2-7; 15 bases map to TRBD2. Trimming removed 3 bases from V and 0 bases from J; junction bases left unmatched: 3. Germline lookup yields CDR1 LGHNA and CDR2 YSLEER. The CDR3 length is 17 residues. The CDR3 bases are TGCGCCAGCAGCCAGGGGACTAGCGGGAGGAGCTCCTACGAGCAGTACTTC. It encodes CASSQGTSGRSSYEQYF.

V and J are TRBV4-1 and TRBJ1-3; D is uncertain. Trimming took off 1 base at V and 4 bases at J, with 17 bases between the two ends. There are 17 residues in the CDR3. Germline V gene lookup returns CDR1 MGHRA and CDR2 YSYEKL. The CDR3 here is CASSQGSLTTPGNTIYF. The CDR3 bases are TGCGCCAGCAGCCAAGGGTCCCTGACGACCCCCGGAAACACCATATATTTT.